These 14 T cell receptor beta chains were all obtained from the same sample, sequenced in a study of cytomegalovirus exposure and HLA in healthy donors. The table came from immunoSEQ multiplex PCR; TCRdb's copy has only in-frame clones and leaves some out. The sample lists around 150,000 clones, 70% to 90% occurring once. Material: PBMCs. The receptors derive from a woman aged 25-40 years in good health and CMV-seronegative.

The gene calls are TRBV6-1 and TRBJ1-2; D not resolved. Trimming left V 4 bases short and J 4 bases short, with 13 bases between. CDR3 length equals 14 residues. CDR1 and CDR2 from the germline V gene are MNHNS and SASEGT. This CDR3 is CASSVHKGLYGYTF. CDR3 DNA: TGTGCCAGCAGTGTCCATAAGGGCCTCTATGGCTACACCTTC.

This chain's CDR3 is CASSQDPTTEQPQHF. The CDR3 DNA is TGTGCCAGCAGCCAAGATCCTACTACGGAGCAGCCCCAGCATTTT. The chain carries TRBV4-2 and TRBJ1-5; D remains ambiguous. The V end lost 0 bases, the J end lost 7 bases, and 13 bases lay between the germline ends. The CDR3 totals 15 residues. In germline, CDR1 is LGHNA, CDR2 YNFKEQ.

The V gene is TRBV5-1, the J gene TRBJ1-2; 9 bases agree with TRBD1. The CDR3 has 15 residues. Per germline, CDR1 SGHRS and CDR2 YFSETQ. V was pared by 2 bases and J by 1 base, with 3 bases of the junction left unmatched. The CDR3 sequence is CASSFRTGDNYGYTF. The CDR3, as DNA: TGCGCCAGCAGCTTCCGGACAGGGGATAACTATGGCTACACCTTC. The full variable domain, completed using reference TRBV5-1 and TRBJ1-2, is KAGVTQTPRYLIKTRGQQVTLSCSPISGHRSVSWYQQTPGQGLQFLFEYFSETQRNKGNFPGRFSGRQFSNSRSEMNVSTLELGDSALYLCASSFRTGDNYGYTFGSGTRLTVV.

The rearrangement uses TRBV9 and TRBJ1-4; 7 nucleotides match TRBD1. After removal of 4 bases from V and 8 bases from J, the junction contained 17 bases not matched to a gene. This CDR3 is built from 17 residues. From germline, CDR1 is SGDLS and CDR2 YYNGEE. The CDR3 here is CASSSKVGGGVAEKLFF. As DNA, the CDR3 is TGTGCCAGCAGCTCAAAGGTGGGAGGGGGCGTCGCGGAAAAACTGTTTTTT.

The gene calls are TRBV29-1 and TRBJ2-3, with a tentative D call TRBD1 (6 bases). The V gene lost 4 bases and the J gene lost 3 bases, with 14 bases spanning the gap. Per the germline V gene, CDR1 is SQVTM and CDR2 is ANQGSEA. The CDR3 totals 14 residues. The CDR3 DNA is TGCAGCGTTGGGACAGTTGCGCGGACAGATACGCAGTATTTT. Amino acids: CSVGTVARTDTQYF.

V usage is TRBV28 and J usage is TRBJ1-2, with D unresolved. Trimming removed 2 bases from V and 4 bases from J, with 5 bases in between. Germline V gives CDR1 MDHEN, CDR2 SYDVKM. This CDR3 region has 12 residues. This CDR3 reads CASSLGLYGYTF. The CDR3 nucleotides read TGTGCCAGCAGTTTAGGGCTCTATGGCTACACCTTC.

The chain carries TRBV5-1 and TRBJ2-2; D uncertain. The CDR3 spans 16 residues. V lost 4 bases to trimming and J lost 0 bases, with 13 bases between them. In germline, CDR1 is SGHRS, CDR2 YFSETQ. The CDR3 spells CASSPINPANTGELFF. The CDR3 DNA is TGCGCCAGCAGCCCCATAAATCCCGCGAACACCGGGGAGCTGTTTTTT. Combining the CDR3 with reference TRBV5-1 and TRBJ2-2 gives the whole variable domain KAGVTQTPRYLIKTRGQQVTLSCSPISGHRSVSWYQQTPGQGLQFLFEYFSETQRNKGNFPGRFSGRQFSNSRSEMNVSTLELGDSALYLCASSPINPANTGELFFGEGSRLTVL.

V usage is TRBV9 and J usage is TRBJ2-6; D is ambiguous. This CDR3 has 17 residues. Germline V gives CDR1 SGDLS, CDR2 YYNGEE. V lost 0 bases, J lost 0 bases, and 10 bases lay in between. Here the CDR3 DNA reads TGTGCCAGCAGCGTAGCCCGCAGGACCTCTGGGGCCAACGTCCTGACTTTC. Protein: CASSVARRTSGANVLTF.

The chain combines TRBV6-5 with TRBJ1-2; 10 positions match TRBD1. This CDR3 contains 15 residues. Looked up from germline, CDR1 is MNHEY and CDR2 is SVGAGI. Germline trimming cut 6 bases from V and 2 bases from J; bases unmatched to any gene: 6. CDR3 loop: CASRLGTGENYGYTF. CDR3 nucleotides: TGTGCCAGCAGACTCGGGACAGGGGAGAACTATGGCTACACCTTC.

This chain connects TRBV6-6 to TRBJ1-4, with 8 bases identical to TRBD1. With 5 bases clipped from V and 5 bases from J, the junction kept 7 bases outside the gene matches. This CDR3 has 15 amino acids. Germline V CDR1 and CDR2: MNHNY, SVGAGI (reference sequence). The CDR3 DNA reads TGTGCCAGCAGTGGGACAGGCGCACGGAATGAAAAACTGTTTTTT. Protein product: CASSGTGARNEKLFF.

This clone was found a few times. The chain links TRBV28 to TRBJ2-7; 12 positions match TRBD2. V was clipped by 3 bases and J by 3 bases; unmatched bases: 9. The CDR3 sequence is 17 residues long. Germline CDR1 is MDHEN and CDR2 is SYDVKM. The CDR3 loop is CASSLPLGLAGHYEQYF. The CDR3 coding sequence is TGTGCCAGCAGTTTGCCCCTTGGACTAGCGGGGCACTACGAGCAGTACTTC.

The chain uses TRBV28 and TRBJ2-2; tentative D call: TRBD2 (5 bases). This CDR3 is built from 15 residues. Trimming took off 8 bases at V and 1 base at J, with 14 bases between the two ends. Per germline, CDR1 MDHEN and CDR2 SYDVKM. The CDR3 region is CASVKPGMNTGELFF. DNA for the CDR3: TGTGCCAGCGTCAAACCCGGGATGAACACCGGGGAGCTGTTTTTT.

V and J are TRBV6-5 and TRBJ2-5, with D maybe TRBD2 (6 bases). Germline-derived CDR1 and CDR2 are MNHEY and SVGAGI. V was trimmed by 4 bases and J by 3 bases, leaving 18 bases between them. CDR3 length: 16 residues. The CDR3: CASSSPVTGDKETQYF. DNA of the CDR3: TGTGCCAGCAGTTCTCCGGTTACGGGAGACAAAGAGACCCAGTACTTC.

This chain links TRBV4-3 with TRBJ2-2; possibly TRBD1 or TRBD2 for D (5 bases each). The germline V gene has CDR1 LGHNA and CDR2 YSLEER. The CDR3 covers 17 residues. Trimming removed 3 bases at V and 3 bases at J, with 17 bases between. Here the CDR3 reads CASSHNRGPEDTGELFF. The DNA for the CDR3 is TGCGCCAGCAGCCACAATCGGGGCCCCGAGGACACCGGGGAGCTGTTTTTT.